This T cell receptor (beta chain) was retrieved from a study of T cell responses to AZD1222 COVID-19 vaccine. Deletions cut 7 bases from V and 8 bases from J, with 6 bases between. The CDR3 has 10 residues. Germline V gives CDR1 SGHTS, CDR2 YDEGEE. Regarding the study as a whole: Breadth and depth of Spike-specific TCRs rose after two AZD1222 doses.

Profiled with immunoSEQ multiplex PCR; TCRdb holds only in-frame clones, not every one. The table has approximately 190,000 clones, approximately 91% seen once. This clone was recorded a few times. What it binds is not known. V gene TRBV5-8 combines with J gene TRBJ2-2, with no clear D. This clonotype was sampled from an adult in good health. The sequenced sample was peripheral blood, obtained on day 0 of AZD1222 vaccination. The CDR3 DNA sequence: TGTGCCAGCCCAGGTGGGGAGCTGTTTTTT. Its protein is CASPGGELFF.